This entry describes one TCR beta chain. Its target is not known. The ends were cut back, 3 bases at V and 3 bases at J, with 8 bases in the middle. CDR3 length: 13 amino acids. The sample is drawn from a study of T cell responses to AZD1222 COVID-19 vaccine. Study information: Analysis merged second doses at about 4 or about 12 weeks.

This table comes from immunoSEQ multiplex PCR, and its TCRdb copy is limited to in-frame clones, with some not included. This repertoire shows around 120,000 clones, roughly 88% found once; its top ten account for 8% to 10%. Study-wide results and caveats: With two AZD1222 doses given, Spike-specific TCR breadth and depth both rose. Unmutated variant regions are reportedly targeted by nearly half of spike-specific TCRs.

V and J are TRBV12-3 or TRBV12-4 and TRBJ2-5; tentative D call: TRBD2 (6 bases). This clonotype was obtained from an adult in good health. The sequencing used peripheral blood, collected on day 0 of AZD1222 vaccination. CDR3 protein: CASSLGGEETQYF. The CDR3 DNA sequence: TGTGCCAGCAGTTTGGGCGGGGAAGAGACCCAGTACTTC.